Listed below are T cell receptor beta chains from one sample, sequenced in a study. One entry per CDR3 protein results from TCRdb running MiXCR on the 5' RACE reads. The sample shows about 42,000 distinct CDR3 sequences, less than 25% of them seen only once. What was sequenced was Tregs sorted from blood. Receptor source: a female donor with breast cancer. Each CDR3 is given with its conserved first and last residue. The order of the fields is V gene, CDR3 length, J gene, CDR3 protein.

>TRBV7-9|12|TRBJ2-1
CASSIYRLEVFF
>TRBV5-6|12|TRBJ2-1
CASSLGRPEQFF
>TRBV9|15|TRBJ1-1
CASSVLGTGNTEAFF
>TRBV5-1|13|TRBJ2-5
CASSLDAKETQYF
>TRBV9|14|TRBJ1-3
CASSVGDSGNTIYF
>TRBV27|14|TRBJ2-1
CASSISGSYNEQFF
>TRBV7-3|14|TRBJ2-5
CASSLLGGAETQYF
>TRBV7-9|13|TRBJ2-3
CASIKAGTDTQYF
>TRBV12-3/TRBV12-4|16|TRBJ2-3
CASSFLQGYSTDTQYF
>TRBV20-1|16|TRBJ2-7
CSARDSRGRFLNEQYF
>TRBV27|11|TRBJ2-1
CASSFQRGQFF
>TRBV20-1|17|TRBJ2-1
CSARAGTSVRPYNEQFF
>TRBV5-1|12|TRBJ2-2
CASSWTNGELFF
>TRBV7-8|17|TRBJ1-4
CASSLFLGGATNEKLFF
>TRBV7-2|15|TRBJ2-5
CASSLASGDQETQYF
>TRBV9|14|TRBJ2-7
CASSVGRGLDEQYF
>TRBV4-1|12|TRBJ1-1
CASSQDSIEAFF
>TRBV30|13|TRBJ2-1
CAWSVTGDNEQFF
>TRBV27|14|TRBJ2-6
CASSLSTGANVLTF
>TRBV27|14|TRBJ1-1
CASRQGVPNTEAFF
>TRBV28|14|TRBJ2-1
CASGSESSYNEQFF
>TRBV4-1|16|TRBJ2-1
CASSQDLWQASNEQFF
>TRBV12-3/TRBV12-4|14|TRBJ1-2
CASSLAGALYGYTF
>TRBV6-4|15|TRBJ1-2
CASSDSATGTRGYTF
>TRBV7-3|14|TRBJ1-1
CASSLEGAGTEAFF
>TRBV7-9|13|TRBJ2-1
CASSVPGGNEQFF
>TRBV30|14|TRBJ1-2
CAWSVAPVGYGYTF
>TRBV29-1|12|TRBJ1-1
CSVSQGDTEAFF
>TRBV4-3|17|TRBJ1-3
CASSQDFGQGGGNTIYF
>TRBV7-9|17|TRBJ2-1
CASSSVFGGTILNEQFF
>TRBV7-2|20|TRBJ2-1
CASSLGMRRWGLEIYNEQFF
>TRBV20-1|13|TRBJ2-7
CVVQGTSNYEQYF
>TRBV9|14|TRBJ1-6
CASNGGGVNSPLHF
>TRBV20-1|13|TRBJ2-5
CSARDREQETQYF
>TRBV7-8|12|TRBJ2-7
CASSPDTYEQYF
>TRBV7-9|14|TRBJ1-1
CASSRPETVAEAFF
>TRBV12-3/TRBV12-4|13|TRBJ1-5
CASSWGEGQPQHF
>TRBV3-1|15|TRBJ2-1
CASSQFGGTHNEQFF
>TRBV12-3/TRBV12-4|14|TRBJ1-4
CASSRGLGNEKLFF
>TRBV13|17|TRBJ1-4
CASSEGQIRATNEKLFF
>TRBV10-2|15|TRBJ1-5
CASSESLGFGQPQHF
>TRBV20-1|15|TRBJ2-7
CSARILAGGRYEQYF
>TRBV12-3/TRBV12-4|19|TRBJ2-6
CASSSPPGQGYSGANVLTF
>TRBV9|20|TRBJ2-6
CASSVDLGTGRHSGANVLTF
>TRBV7-8|17|TRBJ2-2
CASSLAILAGNTGELFF
>TRBV20-1|12|TRBJ2-1
CSARIPSGEQFF
>TRBV9|14|TRBJ2-3
CASSVDSHTDTQYF
>TRBV5-1|13|TRBJ2-1
CASSLAGSNEQFF
>TRBV21-1|16|TRBJ1-1
CASSKSARPLNTEAFF
>TRBV7-8|14|TRBJ2-1
CASSAGGQYAEQFF
>TRBV6-1|15|TRBJ1-5
CASSEYLGENQPQHF
>TRBV27|12|TRBJ2-1
CASSPGGHEQFF
>TRBV4-2|14|TRBJ2-7
CASSQGDRVYEQYF
>TRBV3-1|12|TRBJ2-7
CASSQDSREQYF
>TRBV13|14|TRBJ2-7
CASSYRDRDYEQYF